This T cell receptor beta chain was identified in a study of T cell clones after liver transplantation. Study-level information: TCRbeta sequencing after a pre-transplant mixed lymphocyte reaction identified graft-donor-reactive clones, later tracked in post-transplant blood. Third-party-reactive TCRbeta sequences from pre-transplant mixed lymphocyte reactions served as antigen-independent comparators.

The study's findings and limits: Low donor cell numbers restricted donor-reactive repertoire measurement in two subjects.

This table comes from immunoSEQ multiplex PCR, and its TCRdb copy is limited to in-frame clones, with some not included. The sample records 72,000 or so clones, less than 85% being singletons. This clone was observed a few times. Its antigen is still unknown. The germline CDR1 and CDR2 sequences are MGHRA and YSYEKL. This CDR3 contains 12 residues. V was pared by 3 bases and J by 3 bases, with 6 bases between. The chain recombines TRBV4-1 with TRBJ2-7; D is unresolved. This TCR came from a human patient who received a liver transplant. Some T cells may have originated in the graft donor. The sequenced sample was CD4+ T cells from blood, obtained at the 22-month timepoint. CDR3 nucleotides: TGCGCCAGCAGCCACCGGAACTACGAGCAGTACTTC. It is translated as CASSHRNYEQYF.